The subject of this entry is one T cell receptor beta chain. The CDR3 has 17 residues. Between the trimmed V and J ends, which lost 0 bases and 0 bases, there was a span of 15 bases. CDR1 is SGHRS and CDR2 is YFSETQ in the germline V gene. This entry is derived from a study of blood T cell repertoires in COVID-19. Study as a whole: In each case, the material was cDNA or gDNA derived from T cells, B-cell-depleted T cells, or PBMCs.

Per the authors' pipeline: Quantification of nucleated cells was approximated via reference gene primer amplification. Here immunoSEQ multiplex PCR was the method, and the copy in TCRdb shows in-frame clones only, minus some. V and J calls plus clone size are reproduced from that table; the DNA served to infer D and trimming. Altogether 230,000 or so clones are present, around 84% being singletons, with the ten largest covering 2% to 2.5%. The sequencing input was peripheral blood. The sequence was obtained from a man aged 40-55 years who had recovered from COVID-19. The gene calls are TRBV5-1 and TRBJ1-1; TRBD1 might be the D (5 bases). This CDR3 reads CASSLGRVGGMNTEAFF. The CDR3 bases are TGCGCCAGCAGCTTGGGTCGGGTTGGGGGGATGAACACTGAAGCTTTCTTT. The variable domain in full, completed from reference TRBV5-1 and TRBJ1-1, reads KAGVTQTPRYLIKTRGQQVTLSCSPISGHRSVSWYQQTPGQGLQFLFEYFSETQRNKGNFPGRFSGRQFSNSRSEMNVSTLELGDSALYLCASSLGRVGGMNTEAFFGQGTRLTVV.